The 12 T cell receptor beta chains given below trace back to one sample, sequenced in a study of cytomegalovirus exposure and HLA in healthy donors. A multiplex PCR was run with 60 Vbeta primers and 13 Jbeta primers. TCRdb keeps only in-frame clones here, not all; method: immunoSEQ multiplex PCR. Among more than 80,000 clones listed, under 85% were seen once. The source material was PBMCs. The origin of the receptors is a woman in her 70s in good health and CMV-seropositive.

This rearrangement joins TRBV4-2 to TRBJ2-3, with 8 bases lining up with TRBD1. The V gene's germline CDR1 is LGHNA and CDR2 YNFKEQ. This CDR3 has 16 amino acids. The trim removed 0 bases at V and 7 bases at J, leaving 9 bases unmatched. CDR3 protein: CASSQEPPTGANTQYF. The CDR3 region has the DNA TGTGCCAGCAGCCAAGAACCCCCGACAGGGGCAAATACGCAGTATTTT.

CDR3 residues: CASSSISGGIAEAFF. The CDR3 nucleotides read TGTGCCAGCAGTTCAATATCGGGGGGGATCGCTGAAGCTTTCTTT. This chain joins TRBV28 and TRBJ1-1, with D possibly TRBD1 on 5 matching bases. CDR1 is MDHEN and CDR2 is SYDVKM in the germline V gene. There are 15 residues in the CDR3. Trimming took off 4 bases at V and 6 bases at J, with 18 bases between the two ends. Together with reference TRBV28 and TRBJ1-1, the CDR3 gives the full variable domain: DVKVTQSSRYLVKRTGEKVFLECVQDMDHENMFWYRQDPGLGLRLIYFSYDVKMKEKGDIPEGYSVSREKKERFSLILESASTNQTSMYLCASSSISGGIAEAFFGQGTRLTVV.

The chain carries TRBV5-1 and TRBJ1-1, with TRBD1 matching over 9 bases. The CDR3 runs 16 residues. Germline V gene lookup returns CDR1 SGHRS and CDR2 YFSETQ. V was clipped by 2 bases and J by 4 bases; unmatched bases: 9. This CDR3 is CASSLTLTGGSTEAFF. The CDR3 nucleotides read TGCGCCAGCAGCTTAACCCTGACAGGGGGGAGCACTGAAGCTTTCTTT.

The chain has TRBV28 and TRBJ1-5; maybe TRBD1 (6 bases). Trimming removed 1 base from V and 5 bases from J, with 15 bases in between. This CDR3 has 16 amino acids. Germline V gene data show CDR1 as MDHEN and CDR2 as SYDVKM. For the CDR3, the DNA is TGTGCCAGCAGTTTATATTGGGGGCGGATAGATCAGCCCCAGCATTTT. Residues: CASSLYWGRIDQPQHF.

The rearrangement uses TRBV18 and TRBJ1-2, with 7 bases fitting TRBD1. From germline, CDR1 is KGHSH and CDR2 LQKENI. J gave up 5 bases and V 3 bases, and 9 bases lay outside the gene matches. CDR3 length equals 15 residues. In DNA form, the CDR3 reads TGTGCCAGCTCACCGTCCGCGACAGGGCTGTATGGCTACACCTTC. This encodes CASSPSATGLYGYTF.

This chain joins TRBV29-1 and TRBJ2-6, with TRBD1 matching 8 bases. The V and J ends lost 6 bases and 2 bases, in that order; junction bases with no gene match: 9. Germline CDR1 reads SQVTM; CDR2 reads ANQGSEA. CDR3 length equals 16 residues. The DNA for the CDR3 is TGCAGCGTATCCGGGACAGGTGTGGCTGGGGCCAACGTCCTGACTTTC. It specifies CSVSGTGVAGANVLTF. The variable domain in full, completed from reference TRBV29-1 and TRBJ2-6, reads SAVISQKPSRDICQRGTSLTIQCQVDSQVTMMFWYRQQPGQSLTLIATANQGSEATYESGFVIDKFPISRPNLTFSTLTVSNMSPEDSSIYLCSVSGTGVAGANVLTFGAGSRLTVL.

The genes are TRBV9 and TRBJ1-1, with TRBD1 matching over 7 bases. The germline V gene has CDR1 SGDLS and CDR2 YYNGEE. V was pared by 6 bases and J by 1 base, with 6 bases of the junction left unmatched. The CDR3 runs 14 residues. CDR3 nucleotides: TGTGCCAGCATGAAGGGGGCCGGGAACACTGAAGCTTTCTTT. Protein sequence: CASMKGAGNTEAFF.

This clone was seen a few times. The genes are TRBV2 and TRBJ1-2, with a tentative D call TRBD1 (6 bases). Germline V lookup: CDR1 SNHLY, CDR2 FYNNEI. The germline V and J ends were trimmed by 6 bases and 2 bases, with 13 bases remaining between them. The CDR3 runs 14 residues. CDR3 sequence: CASRGGQLNYGYTF. The CDR3 DNA follows: TGTGCCAGCAGGGGCGGACAGCTCAACTATGGCTACACCTTC.

The CDR3 sequence: CASSEGGQGVADTQYF. For the CDR3, the DNA is TGTGCCAGCAGTGAAGGGGGACAGGGGGTGGCAGATACGCAGTATTTT. The chain employs TRBV2 and TRBJ2-3; 11 bases fit TRBD1. The CDR3 length is 16 residues. Germline values: CDR1 SNHLY, CDR2 FYNNEI. V shed 1 base and J 4 bases; nucleotides not matched to a gene: 4. Full variable domain (remainder filled in from reference TRBV2 and TRBJ2-3): EPEVTQTPSHQVTQMGQEVILRCVPISNHLYFYWYRQILGQKVEFLVSFYNNEISEKSEIFDDQFSVERPDGSNFTLKIRSTKLEDSAMYFCASSEGGQGVADTQYFGPGTRLTVL.

This clone was seen once. This rearrangement joins TRBV6-5 to TRBJ1-6; weak D call: TRBD1 (5 bases). V lost 6 bases and J lost 7, with 7 bases in between. This CDR3 spans 12 amino acids. Germline CDR1 reads MNHEY; CDR2 reads SVGAGI. Here the CDR3 reads CASSRQNSPLHF. The CDR3 nucleotides are TGTGCCAGCAGCAGACAGAATTCACCCCTCCACTTT.

This chain uses TRBV7-2 with TRBJ2-1; 7 positions match TRBD1. The trim removed 0 bases at V and 9 bases at J, leaving 8 bases unmatched. The germline gives CDR1 SGHTA, CDR2 FQGNSA. CDR3 length equals 15 residues. CDR3 sequence (DNA): TGTGCCAGCAGCTTAGCGTCAGGGGGTTTCGGTGAGCAGTTCTTC. Translated, it gives CASSLASGGFGEQFF.

V and J are TRBV10-3 and TRBJ1-3, with D perhaps TRBD1 (5 bases). CDR3 length: 20 amino acids. V dropped 0 bases and J dropped 0 bases, with 21 bases sitting between them. In germline, CDR1 is ENHRY, CDR2 SYGVKD. Here the CDR3 DNA reads TGTGCCATCAGTGAGTCAGTGCCCTCAACAGGTCTTCCCTCTGGAAACACCATATATTTT. Translated: CAISESVPSTGLPSGNTIYF.